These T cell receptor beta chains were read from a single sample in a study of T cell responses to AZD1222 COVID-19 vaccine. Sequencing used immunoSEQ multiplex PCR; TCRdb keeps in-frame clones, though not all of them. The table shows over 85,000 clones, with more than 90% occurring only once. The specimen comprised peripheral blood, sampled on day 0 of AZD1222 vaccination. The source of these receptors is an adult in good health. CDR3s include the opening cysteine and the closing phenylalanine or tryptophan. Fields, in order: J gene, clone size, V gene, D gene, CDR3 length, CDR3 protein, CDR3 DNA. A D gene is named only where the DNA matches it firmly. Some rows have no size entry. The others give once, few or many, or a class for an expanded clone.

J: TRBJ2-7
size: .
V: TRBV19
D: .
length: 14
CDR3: CASSATGTTYEQYF
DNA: TGTGCCAGTAGTGCCACCGGGACGACCTACGAGCAGTACTTC

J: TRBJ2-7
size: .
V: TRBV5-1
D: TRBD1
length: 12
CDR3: CASSWTGDEQYF
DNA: TGCGCCAGCAGCTGGACAGGGGACGAGCAGTACTTC

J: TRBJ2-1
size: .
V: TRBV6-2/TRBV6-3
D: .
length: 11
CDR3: CASSQTGQQFF
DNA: TGTGCCAGCAGCCAGACCGGTCAGCAGTTCTTC

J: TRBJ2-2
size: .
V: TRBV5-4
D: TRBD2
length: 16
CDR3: CASSFPSGIIGGELFF
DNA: TGTGCCAGCAGCTTCCCTAGCGGGATTATCGGCGGGGAGCTGTTTTTT

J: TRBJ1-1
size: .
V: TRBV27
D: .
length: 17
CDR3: CASAGSGAYLSSTEAFF
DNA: TGTGCCAGCGCCGGGTCGGGGGCTTACCTGAGTAGCACTGAAGCTTTCTTT

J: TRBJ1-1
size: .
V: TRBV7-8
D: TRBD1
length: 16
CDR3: CASSQGTGRLNTEAFF
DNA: TGTGCCAGCAGCCAGGGGACAGGGCGGCTTAACACTGAAGCTTTCTTT

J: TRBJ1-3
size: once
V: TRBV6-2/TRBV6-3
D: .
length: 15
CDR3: CASSSARGKGNTIYF
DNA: TGTGCCAGCAGTTCCGCGCGTGGGAAAGGAAACACCATATATTTT

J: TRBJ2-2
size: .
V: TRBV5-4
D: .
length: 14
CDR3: CASSPDSNTGELFF
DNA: TGTGCCAGCAGCCCCGACTCGAACACCGGGGAGCTGTTTTTT

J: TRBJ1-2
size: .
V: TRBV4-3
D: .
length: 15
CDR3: CASSQDRQQNYGYTF
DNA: TGCGCCAGCAGCCAAGATCGGCAACAGAACTATGGCTACACCTTC

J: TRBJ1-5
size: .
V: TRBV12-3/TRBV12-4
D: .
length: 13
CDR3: CASSQQGNQPQHF
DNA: TGTGCCAGCAGTCAGCAGGGCAATCAGCCCCAGCATTTT

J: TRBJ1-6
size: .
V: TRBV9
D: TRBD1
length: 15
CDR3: CASSPRTGESAPLHF
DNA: TGTGCCAGCAGCCCCCGGACAGGGGAGTCGGCACCCCTCCACTTT

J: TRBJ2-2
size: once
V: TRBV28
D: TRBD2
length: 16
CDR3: CASSSPGASGTGELFF
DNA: TGTGCCAGCAGCTCCCCCGGGGCTAGCGGGACCGGGGAGCTGTTTTTT

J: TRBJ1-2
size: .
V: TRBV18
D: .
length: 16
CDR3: CASSPPTGGVNYGYTF
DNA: TGTGCCAGCTCACCACCGACAGGCGGGGTTAACTATGGCTACACCTTC

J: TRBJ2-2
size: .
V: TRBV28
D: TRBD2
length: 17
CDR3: CASSSLAGGPNTGELFF
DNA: TGTGCCAGCAGCTCACTAGCGGGAGGGCCGAACACCGGGGAGCTGTTTTTT

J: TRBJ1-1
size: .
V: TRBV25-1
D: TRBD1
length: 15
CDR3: CASSGTGLGVTEAFF
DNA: TGTGCCAGCAGTGGGACAGGGTTGGGGGTCACTGAAGCTTTCTTT

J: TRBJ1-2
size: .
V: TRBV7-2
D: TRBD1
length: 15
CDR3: CASSLARDRELGYTF
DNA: TGTGCCAGCAGCTTAGCGCGGGACAGGGAGCTTGGCTACACCTTC

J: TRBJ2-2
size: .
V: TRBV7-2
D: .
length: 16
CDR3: CASSLAMSGVGGELFF
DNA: TGTGCCAGCAGCTTAGCAATGAGCGGAGTGGGCGGGGAGCTGTTTTTT

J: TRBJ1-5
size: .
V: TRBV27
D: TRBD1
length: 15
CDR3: CASNPIGQGDQPQHF
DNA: TGTGCCAGCAACCCGATTGGACAGGGAGATCAGCCCCAGCATTTT

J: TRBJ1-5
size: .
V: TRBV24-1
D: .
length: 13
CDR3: CATSESGYEPQHF
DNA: TGTGCCACCAGTGAGTCGGGGTATGAGCCCCAGCATTTT

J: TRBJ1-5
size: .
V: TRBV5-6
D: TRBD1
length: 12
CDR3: CASSTQGAQVHF
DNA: TGTGCCAGCAGCACTCAGGGGGCACAGGTTCATTTT

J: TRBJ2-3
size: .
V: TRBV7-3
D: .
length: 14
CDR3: CASSLGGPTDTQYF
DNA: TGTGCCAGCAGCCTCGGGGGCCCGACAGATACGCAGTATTTT

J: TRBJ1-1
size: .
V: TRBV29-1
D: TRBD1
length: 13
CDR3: CSVDMGQAIRAFF
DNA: TGCAGCGTTGATATGGGACAGGCGATACGGGCTTTCTTT